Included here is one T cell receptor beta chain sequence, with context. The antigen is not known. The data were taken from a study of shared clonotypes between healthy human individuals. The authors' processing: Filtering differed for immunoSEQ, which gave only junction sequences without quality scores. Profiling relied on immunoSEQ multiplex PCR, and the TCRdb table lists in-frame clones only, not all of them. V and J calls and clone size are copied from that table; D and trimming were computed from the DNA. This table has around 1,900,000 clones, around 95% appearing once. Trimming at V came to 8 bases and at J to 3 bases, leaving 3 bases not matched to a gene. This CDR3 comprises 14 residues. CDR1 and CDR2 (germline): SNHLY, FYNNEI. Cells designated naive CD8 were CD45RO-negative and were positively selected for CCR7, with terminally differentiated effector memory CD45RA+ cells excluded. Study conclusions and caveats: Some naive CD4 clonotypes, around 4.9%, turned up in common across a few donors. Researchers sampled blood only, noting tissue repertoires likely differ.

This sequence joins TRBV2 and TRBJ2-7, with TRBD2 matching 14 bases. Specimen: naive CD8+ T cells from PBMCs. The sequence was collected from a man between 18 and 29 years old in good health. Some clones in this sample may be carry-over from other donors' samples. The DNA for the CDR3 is TGTGCCAGCGGAGGGACTAGCGGGAGCTACGAGCAGTACTTC. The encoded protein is CASGGTSGSYEQYF.